The sequence of this T cell receptor beta chain was determined in a study of control samples from healthy donors and cancer patients. Profiled with immunoSEQ multiplex PCR; TCRdb holds only in-frame clones, not every one. The repertoire includes over 85,000 clones, roughly 91% of them detected once, and about 8.6% sits in the top ten. Sequencing was performed on PBMCs. The TCR originated in a woman aged 50 to 60 with colorectal cancer.

The CDR3 region is CASSLSPTDTQYF. CDR3 sequence (DNA): TGTGCCAGCAGCTTATCTCCGACAGATACGCAGTATTTT. The gene calls are TRBV7-3 and TRBJ2-3, with D unclear. The CDR3 runs to 13 residues. Trimming removed 2 bases at V and 3 bases at J, with 6 bases between. Per the germline V gene, CDR1 is SGHTA and CDR2 is FQGTGA.